The clone carrying this T cell receptor beta chain has a single count. The data are from a study of blood T cell repertoires in COVID-19. Study-wide context: PBMCs, B-cell-depleted T cells, or T cells were the source of the cDNA or gDNA that made up the material.

TCRdb's copy holds only in-frame clones and misses some; the assay was immunoSEQ multiplex PCR. In the table there are about 75,000 clones, approximately 87% of which are singletons. There are 16 residues in the CDR3. Germline lookup yields CDR1 MNHNY and CDR2 SVGAGI (reference sequence). Unmatched junction bases numbered 13, after V lost 6 bases and J lost 5 bases. The TCR sequence derives from a human donor in a cohort sampled during active COVID-19. Sequencing was performed on peripheral blood. The chain couples TRBV6-6 to TRBJ1-1; 9 nucleotides agree with TRBD1. CDR3: CASSHPGKQGATEAFF. As DNA, the CDR3 is TGTGCCAGCAGCCACCCGGGAAAACAGGGGGCGACTGAAGCTTTCTTT.